These 32 T cell receptor beta chains came from one sample sequenced in a study of cytomegalovirus exposure and HLA in healthy donors. PCR was performed using 60 Vbeta and 13 Jbeta primers. Assay: immunoSEQ multiplex PCR; the TCRdb copy retains only in-frame clones and omits some. This sample's clone table lists some 72,000 clones. The specimen sequenced was PBMCs. The receptors shown here come from a boy under 18 in good health and CMV-seronegative.

The rearrangement joins TRBV5-6 to TRBJ2-7, with TRBD1 matching 9 bases. V lost 1 base and J lost 2; bases outside the gene matches: 4. CDR3 length equals 15 residues. Germline loops: CDR1 SGHDT, CDR2 YYEEEE. This chain's CDR3 is CASSLRGQGTYEQYF. The CDR3 DNA sequence: TGTGCCAGCAGCTTGAGGGGACAGGGAACCTACGAGCAGTACTTC.

V usage is TRBV19 and J usage is TRBJ2-1; 7 bases agree with TRBD1. The CDR3 is made up of 13 amino acids. CDR1 and CDR2 (germline): LNHDA, SQIVND (reference sequence). Trimming cost V 5 bases and J 4 bases; bases outside gene matches: 2. The CDR3 DNA follows: TGTGCCAGTAGTCAGGGGGAATACAATGAGCAGTTCTTC. The encoded protein is CASSQGEYNEQFF.

The rearrangement joins TRBV6-7 to TRBJ2-7; 7 bases align to TRBD1. TRBV6-7 belongs to the ORF category, with a function that is uncertain. After removal of 2 bases from V and 5 bases from J, the junction contained 3 bases not matched to a gene. This CDR3 is built from 13 residues. The CDR3 loop reads CASSYDRADEQYF. The CDR3 DNA is TGTGCCAGCAGTTACGACAGGGCCGACGAGCAGTACTTC.

The rearrangement uses TRBV18 and TRBJ2-1; 9 bases line up with TRBD1. Losses at the gene ends were 4 bases for V and 4 bases for J; bases not matched to a gene: 5. Per the germline V gene, CDR1 is KGHSH and CDR2 is LQKENI. The CDR3 covers 15 residues. CDR3 sequence (DNA): TGTGCCAGCTCACTTGCGGGGACAGGGTACAATGAGCAGTTCTTC. Its protein product is CASSLAGTGYNEQFF.

CDR3: CSTHRVSEAFF. The CDR3 bases are TGCAGTACCCACAGGGTTTCTGAAGCTTTCTTT. The gene calls are TRBV29-1 and TRBJ1-1; D is possibly TRBD1 (6 bases). Germline V lookup: CDR1 SQVTM, CDR2 ANQGSEA. This CDR3 spans 11 amino acids. The whole variable domain, remainder taken from reference TRBV29-1 and TRBJ1-1, is SAVISQKPSRDICQRGTSLTIQCQVDSQVTMMFWYRQQPGQSLTLIATANQGSEATYESGFVIDKFPISRPNLTFSTLTVSNMSPEDSSIYLCSTHRVSEAFFGQGTRLTVV.

V is TRBV27 and J is TRBJ2-7, with TRBD1 as a possible D gene (6 bases). V was cut by 3 bases and J by 2 bases, with 11 bases left in between. Per the germline V gene, CDR1 is MNHEY and CDR2 is SMNVEV (reference sequence). This CDR3 spans 14 amino acids. CDR3 in amino acids: CASSFRDIAYEQYF. DNA of the CDR3: TGTGCCAGCAGTTTCAGGGACATTGCCTACGAGCAGTACTTC.

This rearrangement joins TRBV7-6 to TRBJ1-2, with D unresolved. Deletions cut 5 bases from V and 2 bases from J, with 12 bases between. CDR3 length equals 14 residues. Germline values: CDR1 SGHVS, CDR2 FNYEAQ. The CDR3 DNA reads TGTGCCAGCAGCGAAGGCGAGGGAAACTATGGCTACACCTTC. Its protein is CASSEGEGNYGYTF.

This rearrangement joins TRBV2 to TRBJ1-5, with D possibly being TRBD1 (5 bases). Germline loops: CDR1 SNHLY, CDR2 FYNNEI. The germline V and J ends were trimmed by 6 bases and 2 bases, with 14 bases remaining between them. The CDR3 contains 15 residues. The CDR3 protein is CASRAGGGGNQPQHF. The CDR3 coding sequence is TGTGCCAGCAGGGCCGGCGGGGGAGGCAATCAGCCCCAGCATTTT.

The chain joins TRBV19 to TRBJ1-5; 7 bases are shared with TRBD1. The junction had 9 bases not matched to a gene; V was cut back by 3 bases and J by 4 bases. CDR1 LNHDA and CDR2 SQIVND come from the germline V gene (reference sequence). This CDR3 has 16 amino acids. The DNA for the CDR3 is TGTGCCAGTAGTATTTTCTTTTTGACAGGGAATCAGCCCCAGCATTTT. Translating gives CASSIFFLTGNQPQHF.

The chain is built from TRBV2 and TRBJ1-3, with a weak D call TRBD1 (6 bases). This CDR3 spans 12 amino acids. V was clipped by 6 bases and J by 4 bases, with 7 bases between them. The germline V gene encodes CDR1 SNHLY and CDR2 FYNNEI. The CDR3 loop reads CASRDRGNTIYF. The CDR3, as DNA: TGTGCCAGCAGGGACAGAGGAAACACCATATATTTT. Filled out from reference TRBV2 and TRBJ1-3, the complete variable domain reads EPEVTQTPSHQVTQMGQEVILRCVPISNHLYFYWYRQILGQKVEFLVSFYNNEISEKSEIFDDQFSVERPDGSNFTLKIRSTKLEDSAMYFCASRDRGNTIYFGEGSWLTVV.

The chain is built from TRBV10-2 and TRBJ1-5; D is unclear. Trimming cost V 5 bases and J 0 bases, with 11 bases left between them. Germline CDR1 and CDR2: WSHSY and SAAADI. The CDR3 has 15 residues. The CDR3 protein is CASSQREYSNQPQHF. The CDR3 DNA reads as TGCGCCAGCAGTCAACGGGAATATAGCAATCAGCCCCAGCATTTT.

The chain employs TRBV4-1 and TRBJ2-1; a possible D gene is TRBD2 (5 bases). The CDR3 is 16 amino acids. Between the trimmed V and J ends, which lost 5 bases and 6 bases, there was a span of 20 bases. Germline assignment: CDR1 MGHRA and CDR2 YSYEKL. CDR3 coding DNA: TGCGCCAGCAGCACCTCCGGGAAGACTATAGGCAATGAGCAGTTCTTC. Protein: CASSTSGKTIGNEQFF.

The chain recombines TRBV19 with TRBJ1-1, with D perhaps TRBD1 (5 bases). The CDR3 has 15 residues. Germline V CDR1 and CDR2: LNHDA, SQIVND (reference sequence). The V end was cut by 5 bases, the J end by 4 bases, with 17 bases between. This CDR3 is CASSPLAGIRTEAFF. CDR3 DNA sequence: TGTGCCAGTAGTCCTTTAGCAGGGATCCGCACTGAAGCTTTCTTT.

This chain connects TRBV30 to TRBJ1-6; D is possibly TRBD1 (5 bases). This CDR3 has 15 residues. Germline V gene data show CDR1 as GTSNPN and CDR2 as SVGIG (reference sequence). V was pared by 8 bases and J by 13 bases, with 27 bases between. The CDR3 reads CAGTWGGGPRAPLHF. DNA for the CDR3: TGTGCCGGGACCTGGGGAGGAGGGCCTCGGGCCCCCCTCCACTTT.

The chain couples TRBV30 to TRBJ1-2; the D gene is possibly TRBD1 (5 bases). Germline V gene lookup returns CDR1 GTSNPN and CDR2 SVGIG (reference sequence). V was pared by 0 bases and J by 7 bases, with 15 bases between. This CDR3 is built from 14 residues. The CDR3 nucleotides read TGTGCCTGGAGTGTCCGTTCCAGGGTGGCTGGCTACACCTTC. This sequence encodes CAWSVRSRVAGYTF. Complete variable domain (other parts from reference TRBV30 and TRBJ1-2): SQTIHQWPATLVQPVGSPLSLECTVEGTSNPNLYWYRQAAGRGLQLLFYSVGIGQISSEVPQNLSASRPQDRQFILSSKKLLLSDSGFYLCAWSVRSRVAGYTFGSGTRLTVV.

V is TRBV30 and J is TRBJ1-3; D remains unclear. V was clipped by 2 bases and J by 1 base, with 6 bases between them. There are 13 residues in the CDR3. Germline V CDR1 and CDR2: GTSNPN, SVGIG (reference sequence). For the CDR3, the DNA is TGTGCCTGGAGTTGGCAATCTGGAAACACCATATATTTT. This encodes CAWSWQSGNTIYF.

The chain has TRBV21-1 and TRBJ1-2. TRBV21-1 is noted as a pseudogene. The CDR3 loop spans 15 amino acids. The DNA for the CDR3 is TGTGCCAGCAGCCTAACCTTGGGGAGGGTGGGCGGCTACACCTTC. It encodes CASSLTLGRVGGYTF.

The rearrangement links TRBV30 to TRBJ1-2; no clear D. Germline V lookup: CDR1 GTSNPN, CDR2 SVGIG (reference sequence). This CDR3 has 14 residues. V dropped 2 bases and J dropped 4 bases, with 14 bases sitting between them. The CDR3 loop reads CAWSPRRQTYGYTF. CDR3 bases: TGTGCCTGGAGTCCACGGAGGCAGACCTATGGCTACACCTTC.

V and J are TRBV4-2 and TRBJ1-2; no clear D. The CDR3 extends over 14 amino acids. Trimming removed 0 bases at V and 4 bases at J, with 9 bases between. Per germline, CDR1 LGHNA and CDR2 YNFKEQ. The CDR3 nucleotides are TGTGCCAGCAGCCAAGATATCCGGGGCTATGGCTACACCTTC. It translates to CASSQDIRGYGYTF.

The gene calls are TRBV7-2 and TRBJ1-4, with 11 bases matching TRBD1. CDR1 and CDR2 from the germline V gene are SGHTA and FQGNSA. CDR3 length equals 15 residues. The trim removed 5 bases at V and 7 bases at J, leaving 6 bases unmatched. The CDR3 DNA reads TGTGCCAGCAGCCTTGGGACAGGGGGGAGTGAAAAACTGTTTTTT. This codes for CASSLGTGGSEKLFF.

The chain recombines TRBV11-3 with TRBJ2-1; D perhaps matches TRBD1 (5 bases). Germline V gives CDR1 SGHNT, CDR2 YENEEA. Trimming removed 0 bases at V and 10 bases at J, with 10 bases between. This CDR3 region has 13 residues. The chain's CDR3 is CASSLERGREQFF. In DNA, the CDR3 is TGTGCCAGCAGCTTAGAAAGGGGAAGGGAGCAGTTCTTC.

This chain joins TRBV2 and TRBJ1-2; D is possibly TRBD1 (6 bases). The V gene lost 6 bases and the J gene lost 0 bases, with 11 bases spanning the gap. This CDR3 is built from 14 residues. Germline assignment: CDR1 SNHLY and CDR2 FYNNEI. The CDR3 DNA reads as TGTGCCAGCAGCAGGACAGAAGCTAACTATGGCTACACCTTC. The encoded protein is CASSRTEANYGYTF.

Here the CDR3 DNA reads TGCGCCAGCAGCCCTACCGGGACAGGGGGCCCGTACGAGCAGTACTTC. Its protein product is CASSPTGTGGPYEQYF. The chain carries TRBV5-1 and TRBJ2-7; 12 bases map to TRBD1. J was trimmed by 4 bases and V by 4 bases; bases with no gene match: 9. Germline lookup yields CDR1 SGHRS and CDR2 YFSETQ. The CDR3 contains 16 residues.

Turning to this clone: The junction and the germline gene differ at one end; a read error may be behind it. This chain uses TRBV6-5 with TRBJ1-1, with TRBD1 identical over 8 bases. Germline CDR1 and CDR2: MNHEY and SVGAGI. The CDR3 has 14 amino acids. CDR3 loop: CASRDRVLNTEDFF. CDR3 DNA: TGTGCCAGCAGGGACAGGGTCTTGAACACTGAAGATTTCTTT.

The chain links TRBV25-1 to TRBJ1-2; D unresolved. V was shortened by 1 base and J by 9 bases, with 21 bases between the two germline ends. CDR3 length equals 16 residues. The germline V gene encodes CDR1 MGHDK and CDR2 SYGVNS. CDR3 loop: CASSESLVGRRLRYTF. In DNA, the CDR3 is TGTGCCAGCAGTGAATCCCTTGTGGGCCGGAGGCTTCGCTACACCTTC.

The V gene is TRBV19, the J gene TRBJ1-1; D is undetermined. The V end was cut by 5 bases, the J end by 4 bases, with 20 bases between. There are 16 residues in the CDR3. Germline CDR1 and CDR2: LNHDA and SQIVND (reference sequence). For the CDR3, the DNA is TGTGCCAGTAGTCTCTTCCTCCCAGCGGGCGGCACTGAAGCTTTCTTT. Translating it yields CASSLFLPAGGTEAFF.

This CDR3 is CASSPPGEGNEQYF. For the CDR3, the DNA is TGTGCCAGCAGCCCTCCGGGTGAGGGAAACGAGCAGTACTTC. The rearrangement links TRBV13 to TRBJ2-7; D might be TRBD2 (5 bases). Trimming left V 5 bases short and J 5 bases short, with 16 bases between. Germline V gene data show CDR1 as PRHDT and CDR2 as FYEKMQ (reference sequence). The CDR3 consists of 14 residues. The full variable domain, with the rest looked up from reference TRBV13 and TRBJ2-7, is AAGVIQSPRHLIKEKRETATLKCYPIPRHDTVYWYQQGPGQDPQFLISFYEKMQSDKGSIPDRFSAQQFSDYHSELNMSSLELGDSALYFCASSPPGEGNEQYFGPGTRLTVT.

The chain couples TRBV29-1 to TRBJ2-5; 11 bases are shared with TRBD2. The V segment lost 3 bases and the J segment 2 bases; nucleotides outside the gene matches: 5. CDR1 is SQVTM, CDR2 ANQGSEA, per germline. The CDR3 consists of 15 residues. Here the CDR3 reads CSVDRLAGGQETQYF. CDR3 sequence (DNA): TGCAGCGTTGATAGGTTAGCGGGGGGGCAAGAGACCCAGTACTTC.

This chain uses TRBV15 with TRBJ1-5, with a tentative D call TRBD1 (6 bases). CDR3 size: 15 residues. CDR1 is LNHNV, CDR2 YYDKDF, per germline (reference sequence). Trimming took 5 bases from V and 5 from J, leaving 16 bases between them. The CDR3 protein is CATSAGEIGDQPQHF. The CDR3 DNA sequence: TGTGCCACCAGCGCAGGGGAAATAGGCGATCAGCCCCAGCATTTT.

CDR3 sequence: CASSLDTGQGSNEQFF. The CDR3, as DNA: TGTGCCAGCAGCTTGGACACGGGACAGGGGTCCAATGAGCAGTTCTTC. This chain links TRBV4-2 with TRBJ2-1, with 10 bases aligning to TRBD1. The V gene's germline CDR1 is LGHNA and CDR2 YNFKEQ. The CDR3 sequence is 16 residues long. Germline trimming cut 5 bases from V and 6 bases from J; bases unmatched to any gene: 10.

The chain has TRBV10-2 and TRBJ1-1, with D tentatively TRBD1 (6 bases). The V end lost 8 bases, the J end lost 2 bases, and 12 bases lay between the germline ends. Germline-derived CDR1 and CDR2 are WSHSY and SAAADI. The CDR3 totals 13 residues. This CDR3 reads CASSGHQNTEAFF. The CDR3 DNA reads TGCGCCAGCTCGGGACACCAAAACACTGAAGCTTTCTTT.

The CDR3 DNA is TGTGCCAGCAAGAGGGGACCGGGACAGGGAGATGGCTACACCTTC. Translation gives CASKRGPGQGDGYTF. This chain joins TRBV9 and TRBJ1-2, with 9 positions matching TRBD1. J gave up 6 bases and V 6 bases, and 12 bases lay outside the gene matches. The CDR3 consists of 15 residues. Per the germline V gene, CDR1 is SGDLS and CDR2 is YYNGEE.